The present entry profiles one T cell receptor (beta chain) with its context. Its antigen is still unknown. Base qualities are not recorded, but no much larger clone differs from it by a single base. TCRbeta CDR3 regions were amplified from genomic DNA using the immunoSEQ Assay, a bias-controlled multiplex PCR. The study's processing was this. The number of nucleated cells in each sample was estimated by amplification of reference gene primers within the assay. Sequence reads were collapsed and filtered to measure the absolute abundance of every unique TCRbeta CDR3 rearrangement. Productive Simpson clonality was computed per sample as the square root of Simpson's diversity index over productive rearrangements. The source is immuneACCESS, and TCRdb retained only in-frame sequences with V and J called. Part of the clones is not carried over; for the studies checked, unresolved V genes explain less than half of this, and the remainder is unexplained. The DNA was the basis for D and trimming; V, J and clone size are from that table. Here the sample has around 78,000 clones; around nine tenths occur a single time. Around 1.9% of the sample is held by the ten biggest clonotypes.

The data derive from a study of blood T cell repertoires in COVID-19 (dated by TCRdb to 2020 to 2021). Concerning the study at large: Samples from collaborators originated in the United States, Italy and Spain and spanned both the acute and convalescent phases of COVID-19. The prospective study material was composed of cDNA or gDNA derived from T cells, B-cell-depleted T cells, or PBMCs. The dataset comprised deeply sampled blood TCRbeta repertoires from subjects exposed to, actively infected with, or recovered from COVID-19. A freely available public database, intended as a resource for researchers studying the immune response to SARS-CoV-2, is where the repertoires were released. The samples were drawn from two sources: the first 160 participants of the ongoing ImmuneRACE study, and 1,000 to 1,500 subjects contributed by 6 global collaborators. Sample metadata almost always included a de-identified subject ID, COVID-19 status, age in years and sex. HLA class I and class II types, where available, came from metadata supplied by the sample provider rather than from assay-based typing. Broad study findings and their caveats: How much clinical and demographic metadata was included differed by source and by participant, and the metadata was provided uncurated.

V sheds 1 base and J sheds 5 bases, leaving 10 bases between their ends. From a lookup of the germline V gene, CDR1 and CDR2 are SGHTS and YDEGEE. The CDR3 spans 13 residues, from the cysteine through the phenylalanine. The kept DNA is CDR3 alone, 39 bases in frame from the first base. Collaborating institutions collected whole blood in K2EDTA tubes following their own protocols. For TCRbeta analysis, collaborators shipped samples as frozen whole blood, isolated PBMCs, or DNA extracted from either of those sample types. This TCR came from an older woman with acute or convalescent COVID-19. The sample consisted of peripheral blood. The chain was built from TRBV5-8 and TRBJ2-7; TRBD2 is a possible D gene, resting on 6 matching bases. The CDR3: CASSLMEGNEQYF. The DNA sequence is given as TGTGCCAGCAGCTTGATGGAGGGTAACGAGCAGTACTTC.